The clone carrying this T cell receptor beta chain was picked up a small number of times. The data were obtained in a study of early T cells in non-severe SARS-CoV-2 infection. Germline CDR1 is LNHDA and CDR2 is SQIVND (reference sequence). Deletions cut 6 bases from V and 1 base from J, with 14 bases between. This CDR3 has 15 amino acids. TCRdb recomputed calls from the 5' RACE reads with MiXCR, one row per CDR3 protein. Seen here are about 17,000 distinct CDR3 sequences, under 7% observed once, and the top ten hold approximately 6.8%. The receptor comes from an adult who was a healthcare worker with PCR-confirmed SARS-CoV-2 infection or an uninfected control (not recorded which). This chain joins TRBV19 and TRBJ2-3; possible D gene TRBD2, 5 bases. This material consisted of whole blood, taken at baseline. As DNA, the CDR3 is TGTGCCAGTAGGGACTGGGGTTCTGGCACAGATACGCAGTATTTT. Its translation is CASRDWGSGTDTQYF.